The clone carrying this T cell receptor beta chain was counted a few times. Per the germline V gene, CDR1 is SEHNR and CDR2 is FQNEAQ (reference sequence). With V trimmed by 6 bases and J by 7 bases, 7 bases remained unmatched. The CDR3 covers 14 residues. This sample stems from a study of early T cells in non-severe SARS-CoV-2 infection. Individual cDNA molecules were tagged with unique molecular identifiers. TCRdb re-called the 5' RACE reads through MiXCR, storing one row per CDR3 protein. The repertoire includes tens of thousands of distinct CDR3 sequences, about 10% of them detected once, and about 6% sits in the top ten.

The sample comprised whole blood. The V and J genes are TRBV7-9 and TRBJ2-2, with TRBD1 identical over 8 bases. The origin of this receptor is an adult who was a healthcare worker with PCR-confirmed SARS-CoV-2 infection or an uninfected control (not recorded which). This CDR3 is CASSSTGDSGELFF. Written as DNA, the CDR3 is TGTGCCAGCAGTTCGACAGGGGACAGCGGGGAGCTGTTTTTT.